The sequence of this TCR beta chain was determined in a study of blood T cell repertoires in COVID-19. Original processing methods: For nucleated cells, counts were estimated from reference gene primer amplification. Assay used: immunoSEQ multiplex PCR; TCRdb lists only in-frame clones, some missing. V, J and clone size are those of that table, while D and trimming were read from the DNA. This table has about 200,000 clones, 80% to 90% appearing once. The CDR3 is 16 residues long. Germline trimming cut 4 bases from V and 3 bases from J; bases unmatched to any gene: 7. CDR1 MGHRA and CDR2 YSYEKL come from the germline V gene.

The rearrangement joins TRBV4-1 to TRBJ2-3; 10 bases are shared with TRBD2. The sequenced sample consisted of peripheral blood. This receptor was obtained from a woman at least 80 years old with acute or convalescent COVID-19. Written as DNA, the CDR3 is TGCGCCAGCAGCCTCCTACAGCGGGGGGGGACAGATACGCAGTATTTT. Encoded protein: CASSLLQRGGTDTQYF.